A single sample is the source of the 9 T cell receptor beta chains below, sequenced in a study of T cells in Graves' hyperthyroidism and ophthalmopathy. TCR beta CDR3 regions were amplified from RNA transcripts. The TCR CDR3 was amplified in a first-round RT-PCR using the HTBI primer set. TCRdb used MiXCR to reprocess the multiplex PCR reads, holding one entry per CDR3 protein. The sample lists some 760,000 distinct CDR3 sequences; about 15% were seen once. The sample consisted of blood. These TCRs come from a woman aged 18-29 years with Graves' hyperthyroidism.

The chain is built from TRBV6-5 and TRBJ2-2; D is ambiguous. There are 16 residues in the CDR3. The germline gives CDR1 MNHEY, CDR2 SVGAGI. V lost 2 bases to trimming and J lost 0 bases, with 10 bases between them. The CDR3 DNA reads TGTGCCAGCAGTTACCTGGCCAGCGCGAACACCGGGGAGCTGTTTTTT. Residues: CASSYLASANTGELFF.

CDR3 amino acids: CASSQDVQDETQYF. The CDR3 region has the DNA TGCGCCAGCAGCCAAGATGTTCAGGATGAGACCCAGTACTTC. The chain recombines TRBV4-1 with TRBJ2-5; D remains ambiguous. V lost 0 bases and J lost 5, with 10 bases in between. This CDR3 region has 14 residues. Germline CDR1 reads MGHRA; CDR2 reads YSYEKL.

In this sample, this clonotype turned up many times. The chain combines TRBV2 with TRBJ2-1, with 9 bases that match TRBD1. The CDR3 is 14 residues long. In germline, CDR1 is SNHLY, CDR2 FYNNEI. The V gene end was trimmed by 6 bases and the J gene end by 7 bases; junction bases not matched to a gene: 7. The CDR3 loop is CASSWDRESNEQFF. CDR3 nucleotide sequence: TGTGCCAGCAGCTGGGACAGGGAAAGTAATGAGCAGTTCTTC.

The V call is TRBV20-1, the J call TRBJ2-7; tentative D call: TRBD2 (6 bases). The V gene lost 3 bases and the J gene lost 0 bases, with 15 bases spanning the gap. The germline V gene has CDR1 DFQATT and CDR2 SNEGSKA (reference sequence). The CDR3 loop spans 15 amino acids. CDR3 in amino acids: CSASWGVFSSYEQYF. The CDR3 region has the DNA TGCAGTGCTAGTTGGGGGGTTTTTAGCTCCTACGAGCAGTACTTC.

This clonotype was counted many times. V is TRBV20-1 and J is TRBJ1-2; weak D call: TRBD1 (5 bases). Looked up from germline, CDR1 is DFQATT and CDR2 is SNEGSKA (reference sequence). V gave up 3 bases and J gave up 6 bases, with 20 bases separating them. The CDR3 contains 15 residues. The CDR3 DNA sequence: TGCAGTGCTAGCCTCCATCCCCAGGGTCTGAATGGCTACACCTTC. Protein sequence: CSASLHPQGLNGYTF.

This clonotype was recorded a few times. The CDR3 loop reads CASSYGGGGREAFF. The CDR3 DNA is TGTGCCAGCAGTTACGGGGGGGGGGGCAGGGAAGCTTTCTTT. This chain connects TRBV6-5 to TRBJ1-1, with a tentative D call TRBD1 (6 bases). V was clipped by 2 bases and J by 8 bases, with 15 bases between them. This CDR3 has 14 amino acids. Germline CDR1 is MNHEY and CDR2 is SVGAGI.

This clonotype has more than one count but fewer than ten. The chain recombines TRBV7-2 with TRBJ2-1; possible D gene TRBD2, 6 bases. Looked up from germline, CDR1 is SGHTA and CDR2 is FQGNSA. V was trimmed by 1 base and J by 9 bases, leaving 22 bases between them. CDR3 length: 17 amino acids. The CDR3 region has the DNA TGTGCCAGCAGCTTAGACGGTGCGGGACCCCAGGAGGTTGAGCAGTTCTTC. Encoded protein: CASSLDGAGPQEVEQFF.

There are a few counts of this clonotype. The rearrangement links TRBV7-2 to TRBJ1-6; D ambiguous. The CDR3 runs to 12 residues. CDR1 and CDR2 (germline): SGHTA, FQGNSA. The ends were cut back, 5 bases at V and 9 bases at J, with 8 bases in the middle. The CDR3, as DNA: TGTGCCAGCAGCCCTTCTGCTTCACCCCTCCACTTT. This sequence encodes CASSPSASPLHF.

This clonotype has a handful of counts. The V and J genes are TRBV30 and TRBJ1-6; 8 bases align to TRBD1. Trimming took 1 base from V and 7 from J; bases not matched to a gene: 3. From germline, CDR1 is GTSNPN and CDR2 SVGIG (reference sequence). This CDR3 comprises 14 residues. The CDR3 spells CAWSGGQANSPLHF. The CDR3 coding sequence is TGTGCCTGGAGTGGGGGACAGGCGAATTCACCCCTCCACTTT.